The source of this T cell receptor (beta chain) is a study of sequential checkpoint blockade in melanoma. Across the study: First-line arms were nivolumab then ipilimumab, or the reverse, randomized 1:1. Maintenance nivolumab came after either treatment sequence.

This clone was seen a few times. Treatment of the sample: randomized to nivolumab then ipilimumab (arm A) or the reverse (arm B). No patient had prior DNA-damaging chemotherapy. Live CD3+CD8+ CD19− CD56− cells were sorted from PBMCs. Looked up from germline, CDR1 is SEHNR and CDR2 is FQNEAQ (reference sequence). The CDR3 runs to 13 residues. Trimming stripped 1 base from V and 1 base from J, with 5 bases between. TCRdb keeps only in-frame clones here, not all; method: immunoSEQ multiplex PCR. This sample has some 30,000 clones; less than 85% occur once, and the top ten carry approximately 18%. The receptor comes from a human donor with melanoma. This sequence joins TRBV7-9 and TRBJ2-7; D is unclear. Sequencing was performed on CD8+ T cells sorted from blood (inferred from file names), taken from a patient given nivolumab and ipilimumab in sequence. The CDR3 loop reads CASSLVNSYEQYF. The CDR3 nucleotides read TGTGCCAGCAGCTTAGTAAATTCCTACGAGCAGTACTTC.